The rows below give T cell receptor beta chains drawn from one sample of a study of blood T cell repertoires in COVID-19. Clones were sequenced by immunoSEQ multiplex PCR, and TCRdb holds only the in-frame ones, with some missing. The table lists some 170,000 clones, around 84% of them singletons, with roughly 19% in the top ten. The specimen sequenced was peripheral blood. The receptors shown here come from a woman older than 75 with acute or convalescent COVID-19. Each CDR3 is given with its conserved first and last residue.

CDR3	J	V
CASGRGQGLYEQYF	TRBJ2-7	TRBV19
CASSYGTPYNEQFF	TRBJ2-1	TRBV27
CASSGGTSGSFWIEQYF	TRBJ2-7	TRBV27
CASSFSETQYF	TRBJ2-5	TRBV7-6
CASSITHRGRGNTIYF	TRBJ1-3	TRBV19
CASSNDRPMNTEAFF	TRBJ1-1	TRBV7-9
CASSQDRGYGYTF	TRBJ1-2	TRBV3-1/TRBV3-2
CASSVFNQPQHF	TRBJ1-5	TRBV7-9
CASSSAGTPNSPLHF	TRBJ1-6	TRBV28
CASSIPGHVVTYGYTF	TRBJ1-2	TRBV19
CASSVGFGDIYYGYTF	TRBJ1-2	TRBV9
CASGSRTSGRGRTGELFF	TRBJ2-2	TRBV12-5
CSVEKGAREQYF	TRBJ2-7	TRBV29-1
CASSAGRVETQYF	TRBJ2-5	TRBV9
CASSRIAGGSKYF	TRBJ2-7	TRBV4-1
CASSAGTGVNEQFF	TRBJ2-1	TRBV4-1
CASGLTNLKTGTQPQHF	TRBJ1-5	TRBV12-5
CASSQETGGPGHEQFF	TRBJ2-1	TRBV4-2
CASRGVYNEQFF	TRBJ2-1	TRBV12-3/TRBV12-4
CASLPAGGFSYGYTF	TRBJ1-2	TRBV6-5
CASKDSVGSTEAFF	TRBJ1-1	TRBV6-5
CASSSRGGDAGYEQFF	TRBJ2-1	TRBV6-5
CASSYGGLAGFYQETQYF	TRBJ2-5	TRBV6-2/TRBV6-3
CASRKTSSYEQYF	TRBJ2-7	TRBV19
CASSAAGGRQPQHF	TRBJ1-5	TRBV6-1
CASSQEGRSPLHF	TRBJ1-6	TRBV4-3
CASSPQRGNQPQHF	TRBJ1-5	TRBV19
CASSLWGQGAFF	TRBJ1-1	TRBV12-3/TRBV12-4
CASSVGPRPVEPQHF	TRBJ1-5	TRBV9
CATSGKGDTRLKRETQYF	TRBJ2-5	TRBV24-1
CASRYSGRRYNSPLHF	TRBJ1-6	TRBV6-5
CASSLGANTEAFF	TRBJ1-1	TRBV11-2